The 14 T cell receptor beta chains below all came from one sample that was sequenced in a study of blood T cell repertoires in COVID-19. TCRdb's table, derived via immunoSEQ multiplex PCR, lists solely in-frame clones and lacks some. The profile shows about 200,000 clones, nearly 90% of them singletons. Sequenced material: peripheral blood. These receptors were obtained from a man aged 45 to 65 with COVID-19, enrolled during active disease.

This chain uses TRBV3-1 (or the pseudogene TRBV3-2) with TRBJ1-1; D not resolved. Germline V gene lookup returns CDR1 LGHDT and CDR2 YNNKEL (reference sequence). Between the trimmed V and J ends, which lost 0 bases and 5 bases, there was a span of 7 bases. CDR3 length: 13 residues. The CDR3 DNA follows: TGTGCCAGCAGCCAAGAAACCCGGACTGAAGCTTTCTTT. As protein: CASSQETRTEAFF.

The CDR3 DNA reads TGTGCCAGCAGTGAAGCGACAGGAAGGGCTTTCTTT. This gives the protein CASSEATGRAFF. The chain employs TRBV6-4 and TRBJ1-1; tentatively, D is TRBD1 (6 bases). This CDR3 comprises 12 residues. Trimming pared 3 bases from V and 11 bases from J, leaving 13 bases between. Germline V gives CDR1 MRHNA, CDR2 SNTAGT.

This chain connects TRBV19 to TRBJ2-2; 7 bases are shared with TRBD1. CDR1 and CDR2 from the germline V gene are LNHDA and SQIVND (reference sequence). The CDR3 totals 14 residues. V trimming: 8 bases; J trimming: 3 bases; junction bases outside the gene matches: 6. Here the CDR3 DNA reads TGTGCCAGTCGCCGGGACAGAGACACCGGGGAGCTGTTTTTT. Encoded protein: CASRRDRDTGELFF.

This chain connects TRBV25-1 to TRBJ1-1; tentatively, D is TRBD1 (6 bases). V lost 1 base and J lost 3, with 12 bases in between. The CDR3 extends over 15 amino acids. Germline V gene data show CDR1 as MGHDK and CDR2 as SYGVNS. The CDR3 DNA reads TGTGCCAGCAGTGAATTCGTAGGGGGAGACACTGAAGCTTTCTTT. Amino acids: CASSEFVGGDTEAFF.

J is TRBJ2-5 and V is TRBV12-3 or TRBV12-4, with D maybe TRBD2 (6 bases). The CDR3 totals 13 residues. Trimming shortened V by 6 bases and J by 4 bases, and 12 bases separated the two germline ends. CDR3 in DNA: TGTGCCAGCAGCCGACTAGATGGAGAGACCCAGTACTTC. It translates to CASSRLDGETQYF.

The chain has TRBV14 and TRBJ1-2; the D is unclear. Germline loops: CDR1 SGHDN, CDR2 FVKESK. Trimming left V 3 bases short and J 3 bases short, with 11 bases between. This CDR3 has 14 amino acids. CDR3 loop: CASSQAEVYYGYTF. The CDR3 DNA sequence: TGTGCCAGCAGCCAGGCGGAGGTTTACTATGGCTACACCTTC.

The chain recombines TRBV6-2 or TRBV6-3 with TRBJ2-4, with D possibly matching TRBD1 (6 bases). The CDR3 has 14 amino acids. V was clipped by 5 bases and J by 8 bases, with 16 bases between them. Per germline, CDR1 MNHEY and CDR2 SVGEGT. For the CDR3, the DNA is TGTGCCAGCAGTCCCCTCGACAGGTTGGACATTCAGTACTTC. Protein product: CASSPLDRLDIQYF.

The chain employs TRBV19 and TRBJ2-1; TRBD2 might be the D (6 bases). The CDR3 length is 14 residues. V shed 6 bases and J shed 10 bases, with 19 bases lying between them. Germline CDR1 reads LNHDA; CDR2 reads SQIVND (reference sequence). The CDR3 sequence is CASSGLGEVGEQFF. CDR3 nucleotides: TGTGCCAGTAGCGGACTTGGGGAGGTAGGGGAGCAGTTCTTC. The whole variable domain, filled in from reference TRBV19 and TRBJ2-1, reads DGGITQSPKYLFRKEGQNVTLSCEQNLNHDAMYWYRQDPGQGLRLIYYSQIVNDFQKGDIAEGYSVSREKKESFPLTVTSAQKNPTAFYLCASSGLGEVGEQFFGPGTRLTVL.

The genes are TRBV5-4 and TRBJ1-1; D may be TRBD1 (6 bases). The CDR3 contains 14 residues. Germline loops: CDR1 SGHNT, CDR2 YYREEE (reference sequence). V was clipped by 5 bases and J by 2 bases, with 13 bases between them. The CDR3 coding sequence is TGTGCCAGCAGACTGACAGGCCTTAACACTGAAGCTTTCTTT. Amino acid sequence: CASRLTGLNTEAFF.

V and J are TRBV28 and TRBJ2-3; D gene unclear. Germline V gene sequence: CDR1 MDHEN, CDR2 SYDVKM. With 5 bases removed from V and 4 bases from J, the gap between germline ends came to 7 bases. The CDR3 contains 12 residues. CDR3 residues: CASSPQADTQYF. In DNA form, the CDR3 reads TGTGCCAGCAGTCCCCAGGCAGATACGCAGTATTTT.

This chain links TRBV10-2 with TRBJ1-5; tentatively, D is TRBD1 (5 bases). Per the germline V gene, CDR1 is WSHSY and CDR2 is SAAADI. The CDR3 extends over 18 amino acids. V was pared by 6 bases and J by 2 bases, with 23 bases between. The CDR3 here is CASSAGTVGLWGNQPQHF. Here the CDR3 DNA reads TGCGCCAGCAGCGCCGGGACTGTTGGGCTGTGGGGCAATCAGCCCCAGCATTTT.

The CDR3 spells CSVGGGRGDTEAFF. The CDR3 DNA is TGCAGCGTTGGAGGAGGCAGGGGAGACACTGAAGCTTTCTTT. The rearrangement uses TRBV29-1 and TRBJ1-1; tentatively, D is TRBD1 (6 bases). V lost 4 bases, J lost 3 bases, and 15 bases lay in between. The CDR3 runs 14 residues. Per the germline V gene, CDR1 is SQVTM and CDR2 is ANQGSEA.

This clone has just one count. DNA of the CDR3: TGTGCCAGCAGTTTCAGTCGTGGGAGCCTAGCGGGCTCCTACGAGCAGTACTTC. Translation: CASSFSRGSLAGSYEQYF. V usage is TRBV28 and J usage is TRBJ2-7; 8 bases map to TRBD2. The V and J ends lost 3 bases and 0 bases, in that order; junction bases with no gene match: 13. The CDR3 runs 18 residues. CDR1 and CDR2 (germline): MDHEN, SYDVKM.

V gene TRBV28 combines with J gene TRBJ2-5; 9 bases line up with TRBD2. This CDR3 comprises 14 residues. Germline trimming cut 7 bases from V and 5 bases from J; bases unmatched to any gene: 8. Germline V lookup: CDR1 MDHEN, CDR2 SYDVKM. The CDR3 here is CASNAGGPRETQYF. The CDR3 DNA is TGTGCCAGCAACGCGGGGGGGCCAAGGGAGACCCAGTACTTC.